This TCR beta chain was obtained from a study of blood T cell repertoires in COVID-19 (dated by TCRdb to about 2020). For the wider study: Collaborator samples came from the United States, Italy and Spain and covered acute and convalescent phases of COVID-19. The prospective study material was composed of cDNA or gDNA derived from T cells, B-cell-depleted T cells, or PBMCs. Deeply sampled blood TCRbeta repertoires from subjects exposed to, actively infected with, or recovered from COVID-19 were included in the dataset. The repertoires were released in a freely available public database meant as a resource for research on the immune response to SARS-CoV-2. Samples were obtained from the ongoing ImmuneRACE study (first 160 participants) and from over 1,000 subjects provided by 6 global collaborators. The sample metadata nearly always contained a de-identified subject ID, COVID-19 status, age in years and sex. HLA class I and class II types, where available, came from metadata supplied by the sample provider rather than from assay-based typing.

Overall results and qualifications from the work: How much clinical and demographic metadata was included differed by source and by participant, and the metadata was provided uncurated.

The cysteine opens and the phenylalanine closes a CDR3 of 11 amino acids. Only CDR3 DNA is held: 33 bases, read in frame from base 1. The V end loses 7 bases and the J end loses 10 bases, and a stretch of 11 bases separates them. Points on this clone: Its specific antigen is unknown. Per-base qualities were not stored, and no clone one base away is much larger.

Collaborating institutions collected whole blood in K2EDTA tubes following their own protocols. For TCRbeta analysis, collaborators shipped samples in one of three forms: frozen whole blood, isolated PBMCs, or DNA extracted from either of those sample types. The immunoSEQ Assay, a bias-controlled multiplex PCR, was used to amplify TCRbeta CDR3 regions from genomic DNA. The published analysis was carried out like this. The number of nucleated cells in each sample was estimated from the amplification of reference gene primers within the assay. To quantify the absolute abundance of each unique TCRbeta CDR3 rearrangement, sequence reads were collapsed and filtered. For each sample, productive Simpson clonality was calculated as the square root of Simpson's diversity index across productive rearrangements. In TCRdb, the immuneACCESS table is reduced to in-frame sequences with V and J assigned. These tables do not hold every clone; where another copy was compared, an unresolved V gene accounts for under half, and the others remain unexplained. That table furnishes V, J and clone size, whereas the DNA furnished D and trimming. The sample includes more than 110,000 clones, with about 80% observed a single time. The ten largest clones add up to more than 3.5% of the sample.

Sample: peripheral blood. Recombination connected TRBV12-3 or TRBV12-4 to TRBJ2-1; the D segment cannot be called with confidence. The receptor's source is an older woman with acute or convalescent COVID-19. The DNA sequence is given as TGTGCCAGCACAACCCGGGTGGAGCAGTTCTTC. Translated, this gives CASTTRVEQFF.